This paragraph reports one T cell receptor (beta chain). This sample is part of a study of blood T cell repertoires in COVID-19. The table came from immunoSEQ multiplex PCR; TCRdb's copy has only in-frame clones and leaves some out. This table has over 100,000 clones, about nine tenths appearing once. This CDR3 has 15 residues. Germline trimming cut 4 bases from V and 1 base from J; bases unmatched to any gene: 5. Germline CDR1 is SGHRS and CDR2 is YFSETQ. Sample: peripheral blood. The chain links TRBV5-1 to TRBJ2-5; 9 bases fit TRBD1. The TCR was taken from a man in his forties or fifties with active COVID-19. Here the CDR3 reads CASSLLQGAQETQYF. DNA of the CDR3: TGCGCCAGCAGCCTCTTACAGGGGGCCCAAGAGACCCAGTACTTC.